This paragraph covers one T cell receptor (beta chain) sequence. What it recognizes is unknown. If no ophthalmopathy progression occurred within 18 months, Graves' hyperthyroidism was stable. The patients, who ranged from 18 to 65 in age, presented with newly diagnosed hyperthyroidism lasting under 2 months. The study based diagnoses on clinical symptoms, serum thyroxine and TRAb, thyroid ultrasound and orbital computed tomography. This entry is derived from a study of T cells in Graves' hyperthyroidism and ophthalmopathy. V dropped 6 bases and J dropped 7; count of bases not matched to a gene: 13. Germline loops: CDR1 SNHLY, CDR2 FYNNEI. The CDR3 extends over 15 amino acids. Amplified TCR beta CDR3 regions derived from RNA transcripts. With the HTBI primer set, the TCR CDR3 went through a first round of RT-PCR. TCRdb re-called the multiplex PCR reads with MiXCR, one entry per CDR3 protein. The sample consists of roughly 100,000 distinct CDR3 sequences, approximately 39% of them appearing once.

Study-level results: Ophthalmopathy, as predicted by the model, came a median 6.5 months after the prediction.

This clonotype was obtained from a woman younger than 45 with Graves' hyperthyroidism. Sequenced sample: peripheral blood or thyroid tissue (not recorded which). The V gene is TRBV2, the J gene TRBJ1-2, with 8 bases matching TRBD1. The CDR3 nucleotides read TGTGCCAGCAGAATACAGGGAAGGGGGACAGGTGGCTACACCTTC. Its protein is CASRIQGRGTGGYTF.